This entry features one TCR beta chain sequence. This entry comes from a study of OX40 agonist ivuxolimab in advanced cancers. Assay used: immunoSEQ multiplex PCR; TCRdb lists only in-frame clones, some missing. The sample records 85,000 to 95,000 clones, roughly 90% being singletons. Trimming shortened V by 8 bases and J by 0 bases, and 17 bases separated the two germline ends. The CDR3 loop spans 15 amino acids. The germline CDR1 and CDR2 sequences are MNHEY and SMNVEV (reference sequence). The chain recombines TRBV27 with TRBJ2-7; perhaps TRBD2 as D (6 bases). Material: CD4+ or CD8+ T cells sorted from blood, obtained in a trial of the OX40 agonist ivuxolimab. The TCR sequence derives from an adult with an advanced solid tumor such as melanoma, head and neck, liver or kidney cancer. CDR3 residues: CASGGALASSYEQYF. The CDR3 DNA follows: TGTGCCAGCGGCGGGGCGCTAGCGAGCTCCTACGAGCAGTACTTC.